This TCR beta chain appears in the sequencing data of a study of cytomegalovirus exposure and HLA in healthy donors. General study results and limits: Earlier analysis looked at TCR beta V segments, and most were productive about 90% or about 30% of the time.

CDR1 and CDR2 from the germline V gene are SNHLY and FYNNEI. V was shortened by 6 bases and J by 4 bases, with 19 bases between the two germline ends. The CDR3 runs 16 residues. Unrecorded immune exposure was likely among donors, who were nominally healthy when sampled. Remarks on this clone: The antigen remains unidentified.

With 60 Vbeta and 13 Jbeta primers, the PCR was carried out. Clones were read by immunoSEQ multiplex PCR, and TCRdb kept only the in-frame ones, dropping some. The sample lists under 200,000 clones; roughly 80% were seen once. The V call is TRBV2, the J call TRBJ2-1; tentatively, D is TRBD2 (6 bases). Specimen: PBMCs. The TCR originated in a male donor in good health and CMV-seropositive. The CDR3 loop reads CASSGVPSGPYNEQFF. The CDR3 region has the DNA TGTGCCAGCAGCGGCGTCCCCAGCGGGCCTTACAATGAGCAGTTCTTC.